The sequence of this TCR beta chain was determined in a study of neurological immune-mediated disorders. Comment on this clonotype: Its ends do not fully match the called genes, so a read error is possible.

Via MiXCR, TCRdb re-called the 5' RACE reads, giving one row per CDR3 protein. The top ten hold around 1.5% of the sample, which has about 60,000 distinct CDR3 sequences, roughly 4% seen once. The length of the CDR3 is 13 residues. Germline V lookup: CDR1 SQVTM, CDR2 ANQGSEA. Specimen: PBMCs. This chain joins TRBV29-1 and TRBJ1-5; no clear D gene. This sequence originates from a man under 40 with multiple sclerosis. The CDR3 spells CSVALSLNQPQNF. CDR3 bases: TGCAGCGTTGCTCTGAGTCTTAATCAGCCCCAGAATTTT.